This TCR beta chain was documented in a study of cytomegalovirus exposure and HLA in healthy donors (dated by TCRdb to about 2017). Study-level background: According to an earlier analysis of a few hundred of the donors, 150 million to 200 million T cells yielded roughly 110 million unique TCR beta sequences and 276 Gb of sequence data. An early release covering just under 650 HLA-typed donors comprised around 300 gigabases of sequencing data and tens of millions of unique TCR sequences. The genetic ancestry cluster associated with self-reported Caucasian donors included roughly four fifths of the approximately 400 genotyped donors. The study aimed to test whether cataloging public T cell receptors could reveal signatures of past pathogen exposure. Using immunosequencing, the study profiled T cell repertoires from 666 subjects and related those repertoires to cytomegalovirus serostatus. In addition to the first cohort of 666 subjects, a separate validation cohort of approximately 120 different subjects was used. High-throughput TCR immunosequencing, statistical association of individual TCRs with disease status, and machine learning were combined to predict cytomegalovirus infection status. To study patterns of TCR occurrence, a later analysis re-analyzed previously published TCR beta repertoires from 500 to 850 donors and added high-resolution HLA genotyping. In the later analysis, no new phenotypic data were used to find candidate immune exposures; instead, reliance was placed on TCR beta sequences and their occurrence across donors. To decide whether each TCR beta V gene segment behaved as functional or pseudogenic, an earlier analysis of some 540 of the donors relied on high-throughput TCR beta sequencing. Alongside the repertoire data, information on donor age, sex, ethnicity and CMV serostatus was compiled. In a later genetic analysis, genome-wide SNP genotypes for about 55% of the 666 donors were used, and that subset was treated as a discovery cohort. Every repertoire in the discovery cohort had been generated on one and the same sequencing platform. HLA typing included class I and class II loci at four-digit resolution. Typing coverage differed by locus: A, B, C, DRB1 and DQB1 were typed in roughly 620-630 donors, DQA1 in approximately 520, DPA1 in nearly 610, and DPB1 in 472. Four to six DR-DQ haplotypes were handled as single units for association and clustering, since linkage in the cohort was strong. Among 300 to 500 genotyped donors of the cohort, an average of around 220,000 unique TCR beta nucleotide sequences was sequenced per donor, of which about 19% were non-productive.

The CDR3 measures 15 amino acids from cysteine to phenylalanine. The retained sequence is limited to the CDR3, 45 bases, with the frame set at the first base. CDR1 and CDR2, per the germline V gene, are LGHNA and YSLEER. V gives up 0 bases and J gives up 7 bases, and the segment between their germline ends measures 12 bases. Concerning this clone: Its antigen is unknown. No base quality values were provided; no much bigger clone lies one nucleotide off.

The research as a whole found: Immune exposure information for the cohort was limited to CMV serostatus. In a later analysis, TCR association rates were found to vary across HLA loci, with the most associated TCRs seen for DRB1 alleles and the fewest for HLA-C alleles. Compared with equally common non-associated chains, HLA-associated TCR beta chains in a later analysis were more clonally expanded and had lower generation probabilities. Because counts were too low, around 18 rarely observed V segments, including chromosome 9 orphons, were left out of the earlier analysis of 587 of the donors. An association between a missense DCLRE1C variant and V-gene and J-gene trimming of TCR beta chains was found in a later genetic analysis and replicated in an independent cohort. The cohort was sequenced for TCR beta chains only, and without alpha or paired-chain data the features that could be detected were limited. Roughly uniform sequencing depth across donors was assumed in presence/absence analyses, although this assumption may not hold. Correlated functional status among segregating V segments might be attributable to linkage disequilibrium, but an unknown experimental factor could not be ruled out. A total of about 150 TCR beta chains were listed by the study as associated with cytomegalovirus. The authors suggested that the approach could potentially be generalized to other disease states and immunological phenotypes. Assigning TCR associations to individual alleles was difficult when HLA alleles, especially DR and DQ, strongly co-occurred. A later analysis reported that several top co-occurrence clusters appeared linked to parvovirus B19, influenza, CMV and Epstein-Barr virus. The 87-base-pair reads could not distinguish some IMGT-functional V segments, including TRBV6-2 and TRBV6-3, so those segments were excluded. A further reported finding was that TCR beta sequences accurately predicted the HLA-A and HLA-B alleles for most subjects in the first cohort. According to a later genetic analysis, donors in an Asian-associated ancestry cluster had fewer N-insertions in productive TCRs than the roughly 670-donor mean. Across donors, most TCR sequences were observed very rarely, whereas some public TCRs were present in many individuals. Specific HLA alleles were associated with over 15,000 TCR beta sequences at a false discovery rate of 0.05 in a later analysis. A cluster of highly shared sequence variants was judged likely to be a technical artifact of the sequencing pipeline. Cytomegalovirus status was reported to be diagnosed by the classifier with high specificity and sensitivity in both the original and validation cohorts. Broadly in line with IMGT annotations, most TCR beta V segments showed up in productive rearrangements about 87% or about 30% of the time in an earlier analysis of approximately 600 of the donors. Because HLA typing was unavailable for some donors at each locus, only the typed subset was used in association tests. A few of the identified cytomegalovirus-associated TCR beta chains were confirmed in vitro to be specific for cytomegalovirus antigens. According to a later analysis, most CMV-associated TCR beta chains appeared to be HLA-restricted, and the HLA associations seemed to be driven largely by CMV exposure.

The cohort was made up of 500 to 850 healthy bone marrow donors. Cohort members were all nominally healthy when sampled, although unrecorded immune exposures were likely present. The donor tested CMV seronegative and was one of the 352 seronegative cohort members. Each donor provided a peripheral blood sample, and peripheral blood mononuclear cells were used for TCR beta sequencing. Genomic DNA was extracted from the blood cell samples with the Qiagen DNeasy Blood Extraction Kit. Libraries came from the immunoSEQ multiplex PCR assay. For the multiplex PCR, a mixture combining 60 forward primers for TCR Vbeta segments and 13 reverse primers for TCR Jbeta segments was used. The CDR3 region of rearranged TCR beta genes was amplified from genomic DNA by a multiplex PCR assay. The Illumina HiSeq System was used to sequence the amplified TCR beta libraries as 87-base-pair reads. On the study's bioinformatics: In a later analysis, some 80 million unique TCR beta chains were counted across the approximately 640 repertoires, and roughly 11 million of these chains were shared by at least two donors. Raw reads were error-corrected and collapsed into unique sequences by a nearest-neighbor algorithm in which closely related sequences were merged to remove PCR and sequencing errors. CDR3 sequences were aligned to IMGT reference sequences to assign V, D and J gene segments. Each retained sequence needed at least a six-nucleotide match to both a V gene segment and a J gene segment. Rearrangements were classified as productive when the CDR3 lacked stop codons and remained in frame with V and J, and all other rearrangements were classified as non-productive. CDR3 was defined by IMGT convention, running from the second conserved V-encoded cysteine to the conserved J-encoded phenylalanine. In an earlier analysis of more than 550 of the donors, sequences lacking an unambiguous match to a single V gene segment were excluded. In an earlier analysis of a few hundred of the donors, V segments were called functional above 56.7% productive rearrangements and were called segregating when the between-donor standard deviation exceeded 5%. To diagnose cytomegalovirus status from the catalog of TCR beta chain sequences, a statistical classification framework was built. In a later analysis, V and J genes were assigned by comparing TCR nucleotide sequences against IMGT/GENE-DB human TR gene sequences. Using the TCRdist pipeline, a later analysis assigned CDR3 sequences along with most-parsimonious VDJ recombination scenarios. In a later analysis, each TCR beta chain was defined by its CDR3 amino acid sequence together with its V-gene family, and reads lacking a unique V-gene family were excluded. In a later analysis, 550 to 650 highly shared, low-generation-probability nucleotide sequences were removed to address suspected cross-contamination and a sequencing artifact. In a later analysis, a clonal expansion index was calculated for each public chain from normalized within-repertoire ranks of inferred template counts. In a later analysis, generation probabilities were computed using a VDJ recombination model fitted to out-of-frame rearrangements, and the results were checked against IGoR. A later analysis scored TCR-TCR, TCR-HLA and TCR-CMV co-occurrence with hypergeometric tests, applying a repertoire-size bias correction to TCR pairs. To estimate false discovery rates, a later analysis permuted the HLA or CMV assignments 20 times. A later analysis grouped co-occurring TCRs with DBSCAN, adding TCRdist sequence similarity when clustering within HLA-allele-positive subsets. Repertoires with fewer than 30,000 or more than 120,000 public chains, plus five repertoires with anomalous nucleotide sharing, were excluded from co-occurrence clustering. In its TCRdb copy, this immuneACCESS table keeps in-frame sequences only and misses some clones. Where compared with another copy, unresolved V genes explain less than half of these, and the others have no known cause. V and J calls and clone size come straight from that table; D and trimming were deduced from the DNA. In all, the sample holds 150,000 to 200,000 clones, and less than 90% of those were seen once. The top ten hold roughly 1% of the sample.

The sequence was obtained from a man aged 30-40 years in good health and CMV-seronegative. Rearrangement joined TRBV4-3 to TRBJ2-2; the D gene is perhaps TRBD2, from 7 matching bases. Sequenced input: PBMCs. CDR3 sequence: CASSQDRGAGGELFF. Read as DNA, the sequence is TGCGCCAGCAGCCAAGATCGGGGGGCTGGCGGGGAGCTGTTTTTT.